These 3 T cell receptor beta chains were all obtained from the same sample, sequenced in a study of beta chain features in type 1 diabetes. Since all of the isolated RNA was reverse transcribed, expressed TCRB transcripts were what got sequenced. TCRdb keeps only in-frame clones here, not all; method: immunoSEQ multiplex PCR. The table has hundreds of thousands of clones, roughly 16% seen once; the top ten hold under 0.095%. The specimen sequenced was naive CD4+ T cells from blood. These receptors all stem from a man between 18 and 29 years old in good health.

This clone appeared a few times. This chain joins TRBV5-4 and TRBJ1-1, with D possibly TRBD1 on 6 matching bases. The V gene's germline CDR1 is SGHNT and CDR2 YYREEE (reference sequence). CDR3 size: 15 residues. V shed 6 bases and J shed 0 bases, with 15 bases lying between them. The CDR3 DNA reads TGTGCCAGCACCCTGGGGGCAGGGCTGAACACTGAAGCTTTCTTT. Translating it yields CASTLGAGLNTEAFF.

The chain couples TRBV2 to TRBJ2-6; D call uncertain. The CDR3 length is 13 residues. V was cut by 7 bases and J by 0 bases, with 4 bases left in between. Germline-derived CDR1 and CDR2 are SNHLY and FYNNEI. CDR3 in DNA: TGTGCCAGCAAAGTCTCTGGGGCCAACGTCCTGACTTTC. This codes for CASKVSGANVLTF.

The sample holds a few counts of this clone. This chain connects TRBV15 to TRBJ1-1; D is undetermined. Trimming removed 0 bases at V and 0 bases at J, with 8 bases between. Germline lookup yields CDR1 LNHNV and CDR2 YYDKDF (reference sequence). The CDR3 totals 15 residues. CDR3 region: CATSRDVLMNTEAFF. CDR3 in DNA: TGTGCCACCAGCAGAGATGTTTTAATGAACACTGAAGCTTTCTTT. Looking up the rest from reference TRBV15 and TRBJ1-1 gives the full variable domain: DAMVIQNPRYQVTQFGKPVTLSCSQTLNHNVMYWYQQKSSQAPKLLFHYYDKDFNNEADTPDNFQSRRPNTSFCFLDIRSPGLGDTAMYLCATSRDVLMNTEAFFGQGTRLTVV.